Sequencing of this T cell receptor (beta chain) was carried out in a study of STAT3 mutations in large granular lymphocyte leukemia. Study summary: Immunosuppressive therapy was given to more than half of T-LGLL patients. Whole-study results and caveats: TCR clonotype switching after therapy occurred in about 35% of the 18 patients. Variable sampling intervals and differing treatment regimens complicated linking therapy response to TCR clonal burden changes. In T-cell large granular lymphocyte leukemia, about half of patients showed multiple immunodominant subclonotypes.

Assay: immunoSEQ multiplex PCR; the TCRdb copy retains only in-frame clones and omits some. The repertoire consists of some 2,000 clones, with approximately 30% occurring once and the leading ten covering approximately 66%. Points on this clone: Antigen specificity is unknown.

The TCR comes from a male patient in his fifties with T-cell large granular lymphocyte leukemia. Some clones in this sample may be carry-over from other donors' samples. Sequencing input: peripheral blood mononuclear cells.

The CDR3 bases are TGTGCCAGCAGGTTAACAGGGGGCGCTGGGGCCAACGTCCTGACTTTC. This codes for CASRLTGGAGANVLTF. V usage is TRBV6-6 and J usage is TRBJ2-6, with 9 bases fitting TRBD1. CDR1 is MNHNY, CDR2 SVGAGI, per germline (reference sequence). CDR3 length equals 16 residues. With 6 bases clipped from V and 2 bases from J, the junction kept 5 bases outside the gene matches.